Following are 2 T cell receptor beta chains from one sample sequenced in a study of vaccination effects on CD4 cells after COVID-19 (dated by TCRdb to between 2022 and 2023). Their target antigens are unknown. To identify antigen-specific CD4+ T cell clonotypes by their expansion, the ViraFEST assay first stimulated PBMC with viral peptide pools and then applied TCR sequencing. After around 11 days of culture, CD4+ T cells were isolated with the EasySep CD4+ T cell isolation kit. Each participant got two doses of an mRNA SARS-CoV-2 vaccine, either BNT162b2 or mRNA-1273. Receptors were amplified or captured by the immunoSEQ multiplex PCR assay. The immuneACCESS repertoire file appears here via TCRdb, limited to in-frame rearrangements. These files lack a portion of the clones; in checked studies, under half of the deficit traces to unresolved V genes, and the cause of the others is not known. The sample table lists over 80,000 clones, 77% of them with a count of one. Together, the top ten hold roughly 1.2% of the sample.

Source: CD4+ T cells from PBMCs cultured with HCoV-OC43 spike peptides, taken after COVID-19 vaccination. Taken with the paper, the label for cell subset or site translates to: HCoV-OC43 spike overlapping peptide pool stimulation. Receptors originate from a human donor who received a COVID-19 vaccine.

V and J are TRBV25-1 and TRBJ1-3; 7 bases map to TRBD1. Germline CDR1 MGHDK, CDR2 SYGVNS. The CDR3 is 15 amino acids. V shed 3 bases and J 3 bases; nucleotides not matched to a gene: 5. The CDR3 DNA reads as TGTGCCAGCAGTGACCTACAGGGGTTTGGAAACACCATATATTTT. As protein: CASSDLQGFGNTIYF.

The rearrangement links TRBV2 to TRBJ2-7; the D call may be TRBD1 or TRBD2 (5 bases each). This CDR3 has 13 residues. Trimming left V 10 bases short and J 6 bases short, with 19 bases between. Germline-derived CDR1 and CDR2 are SNHLY and FYNNEI. The CDR3 region is CATQPLGTPEQYV. The CDR3, as DNA: TGTGCCACCCAACCCTTGGGGACGCCCGAGCAGTACGTC.